What follows describes a single T cell receptor beta chain. Individual cDNA molecules received unique molecular identifiers in the library. As originally analysed: 96,000 or so TCRs per sample was the median, with a range of about 20,000 to 690,600. One entry per CDR3 protein, called by TCRdb with MiXCR from the RACE reads. The V and J calls and clone size come from TCRdb's table, not from the authors' own analysis. The profile covers roughly 360,000 distinct CDR3 sequences, with more than 4.5% appearing a single time and 2% to 2.5% taken by the ten largest. The sample comes from a study of human T cells and chemical hapten exposure. For the study at large: TCR yields per sample varied mostly from small pooled library volume differences.

The time point here: patch test 1, 2 weeks after DPC sensitization. This sample's treatment: therapeutic diphenylcyclopropenone sensitization with weekly scalp DPC. Prior to application of each patch test, blood was drawn. The source of this sequence is a woman aged 45-65 years with alopecia areata. Some clones in this sample may be carry-over from other donors' samples. The material was whole blood, obtained in connection with sensitization to the hapten diphenylcyclopropenone (DPC).

For the CDR3, the DNA is TGCAGTGCTACCAGGGGGCGCAACACTGAAGCTTTCTTT. Translated, it gives CSATRGRNTEAFF. The V gene is TRBV20-1, the J gene TRBJ1-1, with 8 bases identical to TRBD1. The trim removed 4 bases at V and 2 bases at J, leaving 3 bases unmatched. The CDR3 runs 13 residues. Germline V gives CDR1 DFQATT, CDR2 SNEGSKA (reference sequence).